The present T cell receptor beta chain was sequenced within a study of T and B cells in COVID-19 patients (dated by TCRdb to 2020 to 2021). About the study as a whole: Using TRB and IGH repertoire sequencing of peripheral blood, the study characterized adaptive immunity in COVID-19 patients who had active infection or had recovered. A recovered cohort included over 15 patients who provided fewer than 25 samples, and most of these patients had mild to moderate COVID-19 treated on an outpatient basis. A median age of roughly 35 years was recorded in the recovered cohort versus roughly 67 years in the active-infection cohort. Comorbidities linked to unfavorable COVID-19 outcome were present in most of the roughly 20 patients in the active-infection cohort. The TCR and BCR sequence repository comprised roughly 35 patients and 69 time points, with over 7 million TCR sequences analysed. Critical illness requiring mechanical ventilation or ECMO was present in about 55% of the roughly 20 patients in the active-infection cohort. Two patients belonged to both the recovered and active cohorts because samples were available from active disease and after recovery. As many as 9 follow-up blood samples were collected from each patient, and in some individuals these samples spanned different disease stages. For the repertoire analyses, the comparison was an age-matched reference group of a few dozen healthy donors who were negative for COVID-19 antibodies.

Genomic DNA extracted from blood was used in amounts of about 220-500 ng for amplification of TRB repertoires. From cysteine to phenylalanine, the CDR3 is 17 amino acids long. The CDR3 DNA has 51 bases and is translated from base 1. The germline V end is reduced by 5 bases and the J end by 5 bases; junction bases left unmatched: 15. CDR1 and CDR2 are read off the germline V gene as MNHEY and SVGEGT. Results and caveats for the whole study, not just this receptor: Specific T cell subsets (CD4+/Treg/CD8+) and sorted SARS-CoV-2-responsive or tetramer+ T cells had not yet been sequenced, and the corresponding sequencing experiments were ongoing. The cohort was judged too small for assessing how HLA contributes to COVID-19 susceptibility or severity. TRB repertoires were highly clonal in active COVID-19, whereas diversity and richness at recovery rose above healthy donor levels. A total of approximately 2,300 exclusive TCR clusters, including over 25 low-pGen clusters, were found in the recovered cohort. The reported TCR clusters were stated to require prospective validation before clinical use. Strongly skewed TRBV/TRBJ gene usage was reported in patients with COVID-19. Blood samples from mildly ill patients during symptoms and early samples from severe cases were scarce.

The sequencer was an Illumina MiSeq. TRB rearrangements were amplified by multiplex PCR with BIOMED2 TRB-A/B primer pools. Two consecutive PCRs added Illumina-compatible adapters and 7-nucleotide sample barcodes to the amplicons. All library PCRs used Phusion HS II polymerase. The amplicons were purified from gel with the NucleoSpin Gel and PCR Clean-up kit, measured on Qubit, and combined at 4 to 4.5 nM. Amplicon pool quality was checked on an Agilent 2100 Bioanalyzer before Illumina next-generation sequencing. Concerning the study's data processing: Annotation of TRB rearrangements was performed with MiXCR 3.0.8 using the default MiXCR reference library. Sequences with fewer than 2 reads and non-productive reads were filtered out, and every unique CDR3 nucleotide sequence was treated as a single clone. Clonality, diversity, richness and V-J gene usage were computed in R 3.5.1. GLIPH2 was used to cluster TCRs based on CDR3 similarity, and OLGA was used to calculate the generation probabilities. Only GLIPH2 clusters with at least four unique TCR clonotypes present in at least three individuals were retained. TCRdb passed the public sequencing reads through fastp at Q25 and MiXCR, retaining productive beta sequences. Each entry is one CDR3 protein sequence, shown with its most common DNA and genes. TCRdb's processing, not the authors' own work, is the source of the V and J calls. The sample table holds several thousand distinct CDR3 sequences, of which approximately 30% were seen once. The top ten clones comprise roughly a sixth of the sample.

A note on this clonotype: It has no known antigen specificity. There are no base qualities to consult, and no much larger clone falls within one base.

The specimen sequenced was blood. The sequence was obtained from a human donor with active COVID-19. The rearrangement joined TRBV6-2 or TRBV6-3 to TRBJ2-1, with 7 central nucleotides matching TRBD2. DNA sequence: TGTGCCAGCAGTCCGACGTTCCGGGGGGTCCTCCACAATGAGCAGTTCTTC. It translates as CASSPTFRGVLHNEQFF.